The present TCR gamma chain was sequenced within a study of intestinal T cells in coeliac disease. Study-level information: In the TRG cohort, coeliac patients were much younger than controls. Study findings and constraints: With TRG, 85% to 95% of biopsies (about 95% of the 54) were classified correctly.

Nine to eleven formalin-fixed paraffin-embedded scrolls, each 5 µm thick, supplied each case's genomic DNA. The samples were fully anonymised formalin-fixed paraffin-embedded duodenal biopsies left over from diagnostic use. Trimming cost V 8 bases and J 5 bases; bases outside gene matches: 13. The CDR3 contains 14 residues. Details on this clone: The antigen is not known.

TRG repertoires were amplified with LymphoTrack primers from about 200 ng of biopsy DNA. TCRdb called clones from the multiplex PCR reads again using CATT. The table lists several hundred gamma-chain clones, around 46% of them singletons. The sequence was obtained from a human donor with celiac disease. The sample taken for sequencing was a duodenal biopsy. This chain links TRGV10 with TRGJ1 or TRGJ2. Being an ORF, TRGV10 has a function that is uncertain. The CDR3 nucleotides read TGTGCTGCGTGGGGATCGAGAATTGATTATAAGAAACTCTTT. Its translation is CAAWGSRIDYKKLF.